This TCR beta chain was recovered during a study of T cell responses to AZD1222 COVID-19 vaccine. Only in-frame clones appear in the TCRdb table, and some are missing; sequencing was by immunoSEQ multiplex PCR. Here the sample spans some 180,000 clones, roughly 92% being singletons. Broader study findings: Donor demographics were predominantly white British with a female majority; clonal diversity may be underestimated.

Worth noting for this clone: What it binds is not known.

Unmatched junction bases numbered 8, after V lost 1 base and J lost 8 bases. The CDR3 is 15 amino acids. Per germline, CDR1 LGHNA and CDR2 YSLEER. The chain couples TRBV4-3 to TRBJ2-1; 7 bases agree with TRBD2. This sequence was found in an adult in good health. Here the sequenced sample was peripheral blood, taken on day 0 of AZD1222 vaccination. Here the CDR3 reads CASSQGGGLYDEQFF. The CDR3 coding sequence is TGCGCCAGCAGCCAAGGGGGGGGACTTTACGATGAGCAGTTCTTC.